The clone carrying this T cell receptor beta chain was counted a single time. CDR1 and CDR2 (germline): SNHLY, FYNNEI. V lost 2 bases to trimming and J lost 3 bases; unmatched junction nucleotides: 2. The CDR3 is 15 residues long. Profiled with immunoSEQ multiplex PCR; TCRdb holds only in-frame clones, not every one. Of 150,000 or so clones listed, roughly 86% are singletons. This record comes from a study of blood T cell repertoires in COVID-19. This rearrangement joins TRBV2 to TRBJ1-4, with 8 bases lining up with TRBD1. Sequenced: peripheral blood. This sequence originates from a middle-aged man who had recovered from COVID-19. The CDR3 DNA reads TGTGCCAGCAGTGAACAGGGGGCGCCTAATGAAAAACTGTTTTTT. It translates to CASSEQGAPNEKLFF.